A selection of T cell receptor beta chains follows, all from one sample in a study of monozygotic twins with inflammatory bowel disease. TCRdb reanalyzed the 5' RACE reads, giving one entry per CDR3 protein sequence and no DNA. This sample's table has about 210,000 distinct CDR3 sequences. What was sequenced was blood. The receptors here all came from a human donor with ulcerative colitis or Crohn's disease, or a healthy co-twin of an affected twin (not recorded which). Each CDR3 is given with its conserved first and last residue.

j_call	v_call	cdr3_aa
TRBJ2-5	TRBV5-1	CASSPLASGQETQYF
TRBJ2-7	TRBV20-1	CSASGQGYEQYF
TRBJ1-4	TRBV12-3/TRBV12-4	CASRPGQGHQVFF
TRBJ2-2	TRBV5-1	CASSLAATGELFF
TRBJ1-4	TRBV25-1	CASSAEMGNGEKLFF
TRBJ1-5	TRBV7-9	CASSYGTAQPQHF
TRBJ1-4	TRBV19	CASSIFPHNEKLFF
TRBJ2-2	TRBV25-1	CASIDRLGAGELFF
TRBJ1-2	TRBV7-9	CASSVLTGGDGYTF
TRBJ2-2	TRBV12-3/TRBV12-4	CASSLNAGELFF
TRBJ2-7	TRBV7-8	CASSYVGQNYEQYF
TRBJ2-7	TRBV6-1	CASSEGWGRRLEQYF
TRBJ1-3	TRBV7-9	CASSSPRDTYSGNTIYF
TRBJ2-7	TRBV9	CASSAHGGTSGVTYEQYF
TRBJ1-2	TRBV5-6	CASSTPTGNPPGYTF
TRBJ2-3	TRBV6-5	CASSYGGAFSGTDTQYF
TRBJ2-3	TRBV19	CASSMGRAGGPDTQYF
TRBJ2-5	TRBV6-1	CASSRTGTLGETQYF
TRBJ1-1	TRBV7-3	CASSSGGGSAEAFF
TRBJ1-5	TRBV12-3/TRBV12-4	CASSLWEGAKPQHF
TRBJ2-3	TRBV29-1	CSVEEGDTQYF
TRBJ2-3	TRBV7-8	CATRPPPDTQYF
TRBJ2-7	TRBV15	CATSRAGQNYEQYF
TRBJ1-2	TRBV7-9	CASSLNAMVGYGYTF
TRBJ2-7	TRBV18	CASSPQGQALNEQYF
TRBJ1-2	TRBV6-5	CASSYSTVQSGYTF
TRBJ2-2	TRBV29-1	CRPWPSMGTGELFF
TRBJ1-2	TRBV21-1	CASSKFRLPGVEEGYTF